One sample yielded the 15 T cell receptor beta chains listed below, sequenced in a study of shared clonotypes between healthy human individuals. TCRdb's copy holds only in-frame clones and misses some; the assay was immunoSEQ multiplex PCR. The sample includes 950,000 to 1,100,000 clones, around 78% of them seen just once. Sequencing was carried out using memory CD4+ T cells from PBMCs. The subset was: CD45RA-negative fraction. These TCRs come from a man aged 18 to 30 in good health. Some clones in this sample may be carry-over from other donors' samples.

The CDR3 loop is CASSSSHQPQHF. In DNA, the CDR3 is TGTGCCAGCAGTTCCAGCCATCAGCCCCAGCATTTT. The chain couples TRBV28 to TRBJ1-5; D unresolved. V was cut by 4 bases and J by 5 bases, with 6 bases left in between. The germline CDR1 and CDR2 sequences are MDHEN and SYDVKM. This CDR3 contains 12 residues.

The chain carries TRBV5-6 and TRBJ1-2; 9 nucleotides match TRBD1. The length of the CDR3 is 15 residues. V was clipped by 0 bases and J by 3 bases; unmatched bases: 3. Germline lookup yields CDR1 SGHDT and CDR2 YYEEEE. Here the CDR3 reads CASSLVRTGDYGYTF. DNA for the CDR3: TGTGCCAGCAGCTTGGTCCGGACAGGGGACTATGGCTACACCTTC.

The CDR3 loop is CASSSAHGDRASDTQYF. The CDR3 DNA reads as TGCGCCAGCAGCTCGGCTCATGGGGACAGGGCGTCAGATACGCAGTATTTT. This chain links TRBV5-1 with TRBJ2-3; 9 bases fit TRBD1. There are 17 residues in the CDR3. The germline gives CDR1 SGHRS, CDR2 YFSETQ. With 3 bases clipped from V and 4 bases from J, the junction kept 12 bases outside the gene matches. The variable domain in full, completed from reference TRBV5-1 and TRBJ2-3, reads KAGVTQTPRYLIKTRGQQVTLSCSPISGHRSVSWYQQTPGQGLQFLFEYFSETQRNKGNFPGRFSGRQFSNSRSEMNVSTLELGDSALYLCASSSAHGDRASDTQYFGPGTRLTVL.

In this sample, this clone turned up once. The CDR3 nucleotides are TGTGCCAGCAGCATGGGTAGCGGGAGGGCCCGCGGCGAGACCCAGTACTTC. Amino acid sequence: CASSMGSGRARGETQYF. This chain uses TRBV7-2 with TRBJ2-5; TRBD2 matches at 11 bases. The V gene end was trimmed by 5 bases and the J gene end by 5 bases; junction bases not matched to a gene: 13. Germline loops: CDR1 SGHTA, CDR2 FQGNSA. The length of the CDR3 is 17 residues.

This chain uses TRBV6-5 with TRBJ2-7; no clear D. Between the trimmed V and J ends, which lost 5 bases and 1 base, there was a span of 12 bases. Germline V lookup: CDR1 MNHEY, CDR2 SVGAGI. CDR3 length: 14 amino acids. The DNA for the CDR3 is TGTGCCAGCAGTGTCCCGGGCCGATCCTACGAGCAGTACTTC. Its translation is CASSVPGRSYEQYF.

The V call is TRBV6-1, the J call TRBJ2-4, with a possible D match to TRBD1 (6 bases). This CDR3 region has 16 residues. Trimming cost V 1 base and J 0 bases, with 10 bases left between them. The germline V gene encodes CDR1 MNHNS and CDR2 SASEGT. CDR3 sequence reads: CASSEVAGVAKNIQYF. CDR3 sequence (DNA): TGTGCCAGCAGTGAAGTCGCAGGGGTAGCCAAAAACATTCAGTACTTC.

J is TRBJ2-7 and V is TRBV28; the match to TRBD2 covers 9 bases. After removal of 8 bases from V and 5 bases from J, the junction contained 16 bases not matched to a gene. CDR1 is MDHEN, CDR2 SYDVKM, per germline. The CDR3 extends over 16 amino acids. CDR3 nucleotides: TGTGCCAGCCCTCCGGGCGGGAGGGCCCCGTGGAACGAGCAGTACTTC. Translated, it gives CASPPGGRAPWNEQYF.

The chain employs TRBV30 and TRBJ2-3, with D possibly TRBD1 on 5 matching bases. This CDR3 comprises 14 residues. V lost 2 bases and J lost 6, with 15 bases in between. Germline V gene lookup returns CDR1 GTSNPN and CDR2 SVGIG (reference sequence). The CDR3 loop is CAWSKGLAPDTQYF. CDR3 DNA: TGTGCCTGGAGTAAGGGGCTTGCTCCGGATACGCAGTATTTT.

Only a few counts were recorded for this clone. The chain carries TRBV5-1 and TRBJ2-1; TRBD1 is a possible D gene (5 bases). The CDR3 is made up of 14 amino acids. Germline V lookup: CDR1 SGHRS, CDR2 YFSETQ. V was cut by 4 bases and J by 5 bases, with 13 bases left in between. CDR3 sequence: CASSSLTGDNEQFF. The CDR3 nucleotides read TGCGCCAGCAGCAGCTTAACAGGAGACAATGAGCAGTTCTTC.

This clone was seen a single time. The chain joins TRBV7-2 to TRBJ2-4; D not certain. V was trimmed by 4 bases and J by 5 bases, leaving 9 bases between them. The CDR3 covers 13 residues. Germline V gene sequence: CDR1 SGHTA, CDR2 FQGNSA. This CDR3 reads CASSSDGQNIQYF. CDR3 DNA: TGTGCCAGCAGCTCCGACGGTCAAAACATTCAGTACTTC.

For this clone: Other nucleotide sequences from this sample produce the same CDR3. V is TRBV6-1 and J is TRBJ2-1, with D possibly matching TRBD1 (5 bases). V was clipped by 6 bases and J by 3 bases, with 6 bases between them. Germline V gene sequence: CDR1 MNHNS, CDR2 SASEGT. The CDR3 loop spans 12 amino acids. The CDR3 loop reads CASRGLYNEQFF. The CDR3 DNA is TGTGCCAGCAGGGGGCTCTACAATGAGCAGTTCTTC.

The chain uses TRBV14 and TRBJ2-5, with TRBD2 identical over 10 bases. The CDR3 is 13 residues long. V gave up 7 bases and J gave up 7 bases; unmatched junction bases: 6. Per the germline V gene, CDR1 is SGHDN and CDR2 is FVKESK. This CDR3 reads CASTGLARRTQYF. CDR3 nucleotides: TGTGCCAGCACGGGACTAGCGAGGCGGACCCAGTACTTC. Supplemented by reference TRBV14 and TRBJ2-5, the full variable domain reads EAGVTQFPSHSVIEKGQTVTLRCDPISGHDNLYWYRRVMGKEIKFLLHFVKESKQDESGMPNNRFLAERTGGTYSTLKVQPAELEDSGVYFCASTGLARRTQYFGPGTRLLVL.

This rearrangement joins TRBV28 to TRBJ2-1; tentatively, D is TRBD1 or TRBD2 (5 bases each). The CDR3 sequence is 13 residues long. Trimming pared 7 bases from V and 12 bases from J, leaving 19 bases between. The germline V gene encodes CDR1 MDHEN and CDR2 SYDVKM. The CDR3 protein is CASTGAPPDRQFF. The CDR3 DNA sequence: TGTGCCAGCACCGGGGCGCCCCCGGATCGGCAGTTCTTC.

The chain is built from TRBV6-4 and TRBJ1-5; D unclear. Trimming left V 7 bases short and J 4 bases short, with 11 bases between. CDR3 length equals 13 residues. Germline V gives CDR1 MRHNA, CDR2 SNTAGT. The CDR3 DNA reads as TGTGCCAGCAACCGAGGGCCAAATCAGCCCCAGCATTTT. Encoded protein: CASNRGPNQPQHF.

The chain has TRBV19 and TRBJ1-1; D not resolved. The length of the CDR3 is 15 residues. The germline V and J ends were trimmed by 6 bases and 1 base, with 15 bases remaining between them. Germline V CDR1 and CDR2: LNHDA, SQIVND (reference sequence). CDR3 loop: CASRYGGHSNTEAFF. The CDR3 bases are TGTGCCAGTAGATACGGCGGGCACTCGAACACTGAAGCTTTCTTT.